Sequencing of this T cell receptor beta chain was carried out in a study of T-cell reconstitution after alpha-beta-depleted transplantation in children. This clonotype was observed at least ten times. The TCRbeta library was prepared with unique molecular identifiers. TCRdb fed the PCR reads into MiXCR, producing one record per CDR3 protein. This sample has 240,000 or so distinct CDR3 sequences; around 11% occur once, and the top ten carry around 2.8%. The CDR3 sequence is 12 residues long. The V gene lost 1 base and the J gene lost 16 bases, with 14 bases spanning the gap. The V gene's germline CDR1 is DFQATT and CDR2 SNEGSKA (reference sequence).

The gene calls are TRBV20-1 and TRBJ1-6, with D perhaps TRBD1 (5 bases). The receptor was derived from a human donor who donated a stem cell graft to a child with acute lymphoblastic leukemia. Source: PBMCs from the stem cell graft donor, taken from the stem cell graft. The CDR3 region is CSARVDRRRLHF. Here the CDR3 DNA reads TGCAGTGCTAGAGTTGACAGACGACGGCTCCACTTT.